A single sample gave rise to the 10 T cell receptor beta chains below, sequenced in a study of blood T cells in healthy people across ages. For the second PCR, which ran for 7 to 11 cycles, a sample-barcoded 5' primer and a J-beta primer mix were used. Each CDR3 protein gets one entry after TCRdb re-called the 5' RACE reads with MiXCR. The sample shows hundreds of thousands of distinct CDR3 sequences, more than 40% of them seen only once. The sequencing sample was made of blood. The receptors here all came from a woman aged 60-75 years in good health.

This clonotype was observed a single time. Germline and junction disagree at one end, which may indicate a read error. V usage is TRBV6-6 and J usage is TRBJ1-2, with D uncertain. Germline V lookup: CDR1 MNHNY, CDR2 SVGAGI (reference sequence). The CDR3 has 16 amino acids. CDR3 in amino acids: CASSYSRSDFNYDYTF. The CDR3 DNA reads as TGTGCCAGCAGTTACTCGAGATCAGACTTCAACTATGACTACACCTTC.

CDR3 sequence: CSVTGTGRGQETQYF. CDR3 DNA: TGCAGCGTAACCGGGACAGGGCGAGGCCAAGAGACCCAGTACTTC. The genes are TRBV29-1 and TRBJ2-5; 9 bases map to TRBD1. CDR3 length equals 15 residues. The junction had 9 bases not matched to a gene; V was cut back by 6 bases and J by 1 base. Germline-derived CDR1 and CDR2 are SQVTM and ANQGSEA.

CDR3 sequence (DNA): TGTGCTAGTGCCTTGAAAAGAGGGGGGACAGGGGATCAAGAGACCCAGTACTTC. Residues: CASALKRGGTGDQETQYF. The chain combines TRBV12-5 with TRBJ2-5, with TRBD1 matching over 10 bases. Looked up from germline, CDR1 is LGHNT and CDR2 is FRNRAP. The trim removed 7 bases at V and 2 bases at J, leaving 16 bases unmatched. The CDR3 spans 18 residues.

The genes are TRBV7-2 and TRBJ2-1, with 12 bases that match TRBD2. The ends lost 5 bases at V and 8 bases at J; junction bases unmatched: 10. The CDR3 length is 16 residues. The germline CDR1 and CDR2 sequences are SGHTA and FQGNSA. The CDR3 here is CASSATSGSQRYEQFF. CDR3 DNA: TGTGCCAGCAGCGCGACTAGCGGGAGTCAGAGGTATGAGCAGTTCTTC.

The count of this clonotype is one. The rearrangement links TRBV6-6 to TRBJ2-5, with D possibly being TRBD1 (5 bases). The CDR3 has 14 amino acids. The V end lost 2 bases, the J end lost 1 base, and 8 bases lay between the germline ends. From germline, CDR1 is MNHNY and CDR2 SVGAGI (reference sequence). The CDR3 loop reads CASSYGQGQETQYF. The CDR3 bases are TGTGCCAGCAGTTACGGGCAGGGCCAAGAGACCCAGTACTTC.

This clonotype was counted a few times. The junction shows a germline mismatch at one end, possibly a read error. The V gene is TRBV7-7, the J gene TRBJ2-1, with TRBD2 identical over 10 bases. The CDR3 spans 16 residues. In germline, CDR1 is SSHAT, CDR2 FNYEAQ (reference sequence). In DNA, the CDR3 is TGTGCTAGCAGCTCCCTTCTAGCGGGAGATAGTAATGAGCAGTTCTTC. Translation gives CASSSLLAGDSNEQFF.

The CDR3, as DNA: TGTGCCAGCAGCCCCATTGTGGTAGCGGGATACAATGAGCAGTTCTTC. Amino acids: CASSPIVVAGYNEQFF. The rearrangement links TRBV7-2 to TRBJ2-1; TRBD2 aligns across 8 bases. The V gene end was trimmed by 5 bases and the J gene end by 4 bases; junction bases not matched to a gene: 10. In germline, CDR1 is SGHTA, CDR2 FQGNSA. The CDR3 has 16 residues.

The V call is TRBV7-3, the J call TRBJ2-7; 12 positions agree with TRBD2. The V gene's germline CDR1 is SGHTA and CDR2 FQGTGA. The trim removed 6 bases at V and 3 bases at J, leaving 6 bases unmatched. The CDR3 covers 15 residues. The DNA of the CDR3 is TGTGCCAGCAGTCTGACTAGCGGGAGTGGCTACGAGCAGTACTTC. Translating it yields CASSLTSGSGYEQYF.

This clonotype was picked up a small number of times. The V gene is TRBV20-1, the J gene TRBJ1-1; tentative D call: TRBD1 (6 bases). Trimming removed 6 bases at V and 4 bases at J, with 15 bases between. In germline, CDR1 is DFQATT, CDR2 SNEGSKA (reference sequence). This CDR3 is 13 amino acids long. The CDR3 is CSAPNRDSTEAFF. CDR3 bases: TGCAGTGCACCGAACAGGGATTCCACTGAAGCTTTCTTT.

The chain uses TRBV7-2 and TRBJ2-2, with D possibly TRBD1 on 6 matching bases. The CDR3 is made up of 15 amino acids. V was clipped by 3 bases and J by 10 bases, with 18 bases between them. Looked up from germline, CDR1 is SGHTA and CDR2 is FQGNSA. The CDR3 region has the DNA TGTGCCAGCAGCTTCAGCGTGGGGGCGCGCTTGGAGCTGTTTTTT. This encodes CASSFSVGARLELFF.